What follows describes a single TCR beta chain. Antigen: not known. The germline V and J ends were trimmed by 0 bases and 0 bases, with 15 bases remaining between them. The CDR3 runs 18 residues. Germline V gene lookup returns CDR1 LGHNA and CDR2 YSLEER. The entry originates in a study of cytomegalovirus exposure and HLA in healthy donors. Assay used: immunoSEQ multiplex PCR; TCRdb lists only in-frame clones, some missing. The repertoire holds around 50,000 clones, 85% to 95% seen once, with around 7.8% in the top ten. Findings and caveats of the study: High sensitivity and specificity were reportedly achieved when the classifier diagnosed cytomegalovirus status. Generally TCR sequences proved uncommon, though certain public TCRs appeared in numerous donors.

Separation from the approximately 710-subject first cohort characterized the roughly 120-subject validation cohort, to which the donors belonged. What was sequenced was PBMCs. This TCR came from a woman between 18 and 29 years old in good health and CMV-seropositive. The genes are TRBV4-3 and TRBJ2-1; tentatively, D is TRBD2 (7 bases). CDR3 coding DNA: TGCGCCAGCAGCCAAGAAGGGGGGGAGGGGAGCTCCTACAATGAGCAGTTCTTC. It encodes CASSQEGGEGSSYNEQFF.